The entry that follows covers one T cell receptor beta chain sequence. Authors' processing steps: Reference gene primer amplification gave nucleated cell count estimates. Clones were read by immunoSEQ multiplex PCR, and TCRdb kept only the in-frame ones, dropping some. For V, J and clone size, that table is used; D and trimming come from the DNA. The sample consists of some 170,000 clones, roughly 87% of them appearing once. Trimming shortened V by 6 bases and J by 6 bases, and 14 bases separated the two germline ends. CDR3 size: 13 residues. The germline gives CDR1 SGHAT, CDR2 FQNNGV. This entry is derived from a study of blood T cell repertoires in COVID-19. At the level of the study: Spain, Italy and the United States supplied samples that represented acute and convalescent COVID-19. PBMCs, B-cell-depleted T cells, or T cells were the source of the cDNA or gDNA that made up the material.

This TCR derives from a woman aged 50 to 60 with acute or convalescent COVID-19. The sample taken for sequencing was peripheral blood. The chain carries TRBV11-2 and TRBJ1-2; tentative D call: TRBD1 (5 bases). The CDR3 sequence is CASSPKGKHGYTF. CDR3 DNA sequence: TGTGCCAGCAGTCCGAAGGGGAAGCATGGCTACACCTTC. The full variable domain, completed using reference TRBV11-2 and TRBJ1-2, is EAGVAQSPRYKIIEKRQSVAFWCNPISGHATLYWYQQILGQGPKLLIQFQNNGVVDDSQLPKDRFSAERLKGVDSTLKIQPAKLEDSAVYLCASSPKGKHGYTFGSGTRLTVV.